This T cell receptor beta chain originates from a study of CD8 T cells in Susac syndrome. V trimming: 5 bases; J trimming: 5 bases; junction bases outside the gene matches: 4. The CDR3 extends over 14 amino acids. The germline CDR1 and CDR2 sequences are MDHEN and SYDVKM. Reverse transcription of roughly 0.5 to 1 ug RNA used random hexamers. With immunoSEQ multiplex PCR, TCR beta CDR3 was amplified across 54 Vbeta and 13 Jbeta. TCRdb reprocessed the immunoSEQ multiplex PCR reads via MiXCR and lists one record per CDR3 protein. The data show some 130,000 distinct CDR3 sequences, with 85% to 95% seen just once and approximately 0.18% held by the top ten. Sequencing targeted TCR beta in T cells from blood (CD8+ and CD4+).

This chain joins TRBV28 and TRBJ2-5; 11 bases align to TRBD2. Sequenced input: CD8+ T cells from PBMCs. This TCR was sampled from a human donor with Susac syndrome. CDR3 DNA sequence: TGTGCCAGCAGTCCTATAGCGGGAGGGGAGACCCAGTACTTC. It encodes CASSPIAGGETQYF.